These 19 T cell receptor beta chains were sequenced from one sample in a study of regulatory T cells in long-lasting Graves disease. According to the study, TCR beta libraries were built with iRepertoire HTBI primers and CDR3-region Arm-PCR. One entry per CDR3 protein, called by TCRdb with MiXCR from the multiplex PCR reads. The repertoire holds some 330,000 distinct CDR3 sequences, with approximately 25% as singletons. Time point reported: persistent/refractory GD, antithyroid drugs over 5 years with positive TRAb. RNA from PBMCs was the source of the TCR library. The source material was peripheral blood mononuclear cells (PBMCs), sampled when the disease was refractory, from a patient treated with antithyroid drugs. These receptors all stem from a woman aged 40 to 50 with Graves disease.

This clonotype was detected ten times or more. The genes are TRBV2 and TRBJ2-4; 8 bases line up with TRBD1. V gave up 7 bases and J gave up 16 bases; unmatched junction bases: 12. The CDR3 consists of 12 residues. Germline loops: CDR1 SNHLY, CDR2 FYNNEI. The DNA of the CDR3 is TGTGCCAGCACCTTTGACAGGGGCGCGATCTACTTC. Amino acids: CASTFDRGAIYF.

This clonotype was counted many times. The V gene is TRBV7-9, the J gene TRBJ2-7; TRBD2 agrees at 7 bases. CDR3 length: 15 residues. Germline values: CDR1 SEHNR, CDR2 FQNEAQ (reference sequence). V shed 5 bases and J 0 bases; nucleotides not matched to a gene: 7. DNA for the CDR3: TGTGCCAGCAGCAAGACAGCGGGGAGCTCCTACGAGCAGTACTTC. Translated: CASSKTAGSSYEQYF.

Ten or more counts support this clonotype. The V and J genes are TRBV28 and TRBJ1-2; no reliable D call. V was pared by 8 bases and J by 8 bases, with 24 bases between. This CDR3 contains 15 residues. Germline V gives CDR1 MDHEN, CDR2 SYDVKM. CDR3 in amino acids: CASDPWERRAGGYTF. Written as DNA, the CDR3 is TGTGCCAGCGATCCCTGGGAACGGCGAGCGGGGGGCTACACCTTC.

Concerning this clonotype: Since a much larger clone is just one base distant, this may be a read error. V usage is TRBV28 and J usage is TRBJ1-4; 7 positions match TRBD1. Germline V gives CDR1 MDHEN, CDR2 SYDVKM. The CDR3 runs to 15 residues. The CDR3 DNA reads as TGTGCCAGCACCCAACGCCCAGGGGGATGGGAAAGACTGTTTTTT. Protein sequence: CASTQRPGGWERLFF.

A few counts support this clonotype. The chain uses TRBV5-1 and TRBJ2-4; TRBD1 matches at 7 bases. The trim removed 4 bases at V and 2 bases at J, leaving 6 bases unmatched. The CDR3 is 15 amino acids. The germline gives CDR1 SGHRS, CDR2 YFSETQ. In nucleotides, the CDR3 is TGCGCCAGCAGCACGGGGACAGCCACCAAAAACATTCAGTACTTC. Encoded protein: CASSTGTATKNIQYF.

This clonotype was observed at least ten times. The V and J genes are TRBV12-3 or TRBV12-4 and TRBJ1-6; D remains ambiguous. V was clipped by 3 bases and J by 12 bases, with 9 bases between them. The CDR3 sequence is 12 residues long. The CDR3, as DNA: TGTGCCAGCAGTTTGGGCGGCTTACCCCTCCACTTT. It yields the protein CASSLGGLPLHF.

This clonotype has at least ten counts. The genes are TRBV28 and TRBJ1-5; the D is unclear. CDR1 is MDHEN, CDR2 SYDVKM, per germline. Trimming cost V 6 bases and J 6 bases, with 15 bases left between them. The CDR3 sequence is 14 residues long. The CDR3 protein is CASSLDGSRQPQHF. Written as DNA, the CDR3 is TGTGCCAGCAGCCTAGACGGGTCACGTCAGCCCCAGCATTTT.

CDR3 loop: CASSLGDETQYF. CDR3 bases: TGCGCCAGCAGCTTGGGGGACGAGACCCAGTACTTC. V and J are TRBV5-1 and TRBJ2-5; TRBD1 or TRBD2 may be the D gene (5 bases each). The V end lost 0 bases, the J end lost 5 bases, and 5 bases lay between the germline ends. Germline V lookup: CDR1 SGHRS, CDR2 YFSETQ. CDR3 length equals 12 residues.

This chain joins TRBV2 and TRBJ2-1; D is possibly TRBD2 (5 bases). In germline, CDR1 is SNHLY, CDR2 FYNNEI. The CDR3 has 18 residues. V shed 1 base and J shed 8 bases, with 24 bases lying between them. Here the CDR3 DNA reads TGTGCCAGCAGTGAAGTTTCGGTGGGCGGGTGGGGTTACGATGAGCAGTTCTTC. Its translation: CASSEVSVGGWGYDEQFF.

This clonotype turned up a few times. This likely stems from a read error, as it lies one base from a far larger clone. The chain links TRBV9 to TRBJ2-7, with 9 bases that match TRBD1. Germline-derived CDR1 and CDR2 are SGDLS and YYNGEE. CDR3 length: 14 residues. V dropped 4 bases and J dropped 5; count of bases not matched to a gene: 7. CDR3 DNA sequence: TGTGCCAGCAGCTCATGTGGGACAGGGAACGAGCAGTACTTC. This encodes CASSSCGTGNEQYF.

This clonotype occurred many times. The chain combines TRBV11-2 with TRBJ2-7, with D possibly TRBD2 on 6 matching bases. The CDR3 length is 16 residues. Per germline, CDR1 SGHAT and CDR2 FQNNGV. V was clipped by 5 bases and J by 2 bases, with 19 bases between them. The CDR3 sequence is CASSPLPGGIAYEQYF. CDR3 sequence (DNA): TGTGCCAGCAGCCCCCTCCCCGGGGGAATCGCCTACGAGCAGTACTTC.

Worth noting for this clonotype: One junction end does not reproduce the germline sequence, and a read error may be involved. This chain uses TRBV6-1 with TRBJ2-5; the D gene is possibly TRBD2 (6 bases). CDR3 size: 13 residues. Germline V gives CDR1 MNHNS, CDR2 SASEGT. CDR3 DNA sequence: TGTGCCACCAGTGAGGCAGGGAGGGAGACCCAGTACTTC. This gives the protein CATSEAGRETQYF.

The rearrangement joins TRBV20-1 to TRBJ1-1, with a weak D call TRBD1 (6 bases). The CDR3 loop spans 12 amino acids. The germline V and J ends were trimmed by 6 bases and 6 bases, with 14 bases remaining between them. CDR1 and CDR2 (germline): DFQATT, SNEGSKA (reference sequence). CDR3 coding DNA: TGCAGTGCCCTCCCGGGGGCCTCTGAAGCTTTCTTT. It encodes CSALPGASEAFF.

Ten or more counts support this clonotype. The V call is TRBV28, the J call TRBJ2-2, with 8 bases that match TRBD1. The CDR3 runs to 13 residues. With 11 bases clipped from V and 4 bases from J, the junction kept 6 bases outside the gene matches. Germline assignment: CDR1 MDHEN and CDR2 SYDVKM. CDR3 nucleotides: TGTGCCGGATGGGACAGGTCCACCGGGGAGCTGTTTTTT. Protein: CAGWDRSTGELFF.

This chain connects TRBV19 to TRBJ1-5, with 11 positions matching TRBD1. The V gene end was trimmed by 6 bases and the J gene end by 1 base; junction bases not matched to a gene: 2. The CDR3 totals 15 residues. Per germline, CDR1 LNHDA and CDR2 SQIVND (reference sequence). The CDR3: CASRDRGQSNQPQHF. In DNA, the CDR3 is TGTGCCAGTAGGGACAGGGGGCAGAGCAATCAGCCCCAGCATTTT. Supplemented by reference TRBV19 and TRBJ1-5, the full variable domain reads DGGITQSPKYLFRKEGQNVTLSCEQNLNHDAMYWYRQDPGQGLRLIYYSQIVNDFQKGDIAEGYSVSREKKESFPLTVTSAQKNPTAFYLCASRDRGQSNQPQHFGDGTRLSIL.

The chain combines TRBV20-1 with TRBJ1-1; D not certain. The CDR3 covers 13 residues. Between the trimmed V and J ends, which lost 1 base and 3 bases, there was a span of 9 bases. Germline loops: CDR1 DFQATT, CDR2 SNEGSKA (reference sequence). The CDR3 sequence: CSARVRVDTEAFF. Here the CDR3 DNA reads TGCAGTGCTAGAGTTAGGGTTGACACTGAAGCTTTCTTT.

This chain uses TRBV7-2 with TRBJ1-3; 7 nucleotides line up with TRBD1. The CDR3 length is 16 residues. Germline CDR1 SGHTA, CDR2 FQGNSA. V shed 2 bases and J 5 bases; nucleotides not matched to a gene: 9. The DNA of the CDR3 is TGTGCCAGCAGCTTACTTGCAGGGGGGAACAGAAACACCATATATTTT. This encodes CASSLLAGGNRNTIYF.

The chain is built from TRBV15 and TRBJ2-3; TRBD2 aligns across 10 bases. This CDR3 has 17 residues. The germline V gene has CDR1 LNHNV and CDR2 YYDKDF (reference sequence). J gave up 5 bases and V 5 bases, and 13 bases lay outside the gene matches. The CDR3 region has the DNA TGTGCCACCAGCCCGGCCCCCCTAGCGGGAGAGTTAGATACGCAGTATTTT. It codes for CATSPAPLAGELDTQYF.

J is TRBJ2-7 and V is TRBV20-1; a possible D gene is TRBD1 (5 bases). V lost 2 bases to trimming and J lost 2 bases, with 13 bases between them. The CDR3 runs 14 residues. Germline V CDR1 and CDR2: DFQATT, SNEGSKA (reference sequence). The DNA of the CDR3 is TGCAGTGCTAGACAGGGTATCGTGACCTACGAGCAGTACTTC. Its translation is CSARQGIVTYEQYF.